This TCR beta chain was sequenced for a study of T cells after yellow fever vaccination. Study-wide points: Post-booster samples contained most primary-vaccination clones (nearly 98% CD4, about 90% CD8). Abundant clonotypes (contaminants from the bulk population) could be present in FACS-sorted repertoires.

Germline-derived CDR1 and CDR2 are SQVTM and ANQGSEA. The CDR3 has 15 amino acids. V lost 7 bases, J lost 2 bases, and 11 bases stayed unmatched. This clonotype was seen at least ten times. Its target is not known. TCR cDNA, made by 5'RACE template switching, carried an added universal primer site and UMIs. A single record per CDR3 protein comes from TCRdb applying MiXCR to the 5' RACE reads. The sample lists about 320,000 distinct CDR3 sequences; roughly 4.3% were seen once. The sample consisted of PBMCs, taken 15 days after the yellow fever booster vaccination. The receptor was derived from a man between 18 and 29 years old who received the YFV17D yellow fever vaccine. The J gene is TRBJ2-5, the V gene TRBV29-1; 9 bases agree with TRBD1. The CDR3 region is CSARRDREVQETQYF. In DNA, the CDR3 is TGCAGCGCCCGGCGGGACAGGGAGGTACAAGAGACCCAGTACTTC.